One T cell receptor beta chain is described in this entry. The sample originates from a study of cytomegalovirus exposure and HLA in healthy donors. Researchers ran the PCR with 60 Vbeta and 13 Jbeta primers. The method was immunoSEQ multiplex PCR; TCRdb's version includes in-frame clones alone and lacks a portion of them. The table has hundreds of thousands of clones, over 75% seen once. Germline V CDR1 and CDR2: SEHNR, FQNEAQ (reference sequence). V lost 1 base, J lost 1 base, and 13 bases lay in between. This CDR3 is built from 17 residues. The material sequenced was PBMCs. The clonotype comes from a man between 18 and 35 years old in good health and CMV-seronegative. The rearrangement links TRBV7-9 to TRBJ2-2; TRBD2 might be the D (5 bases). CDR3 sequence: CASSLGAAGGNTGELFF. As DNA, the CDR3 is TGTGCCAGCAGCTTAGGCGCGGCGGGCGGGAACACCGGGGAGCTGTTTTTT.